The rows below give T cell receptor beta chains drawn from one sample of a study of blood T cell repertoires in COVID-19. The repertoire was sequenced with immunoSEQ multiplex PCR; TCRdb's copy has only in-frame clones and lacks some. The sample shows around 160,000 clones, about 86% of them seen only once. Specimen: peripheral blood. All receptors come from a man in his fifties or sixties with acute or convalescent COVID-19. Both conserved end residues are part of each CDR3. A D gene is named only where the DNA matches it firmly. The size of a clone is reported for some rows only, either as once, few or many, or as a class for expanded clones.

abundance	j_gene	v_gene	d_gene	CDR3nt	CDR3aa
.	TRBJ1-4	TRBV6-5	.	TGTGCCAGCAGACGGGAAAAACTGTTTTTT	CASRREKLFF
few	TRBJ2-1	TRBV24-1	.	TGTGCCACCAGTGGGCGGGTAGGCTCCTACAATGAGCAGTTCTTC	CATSGRVGSYNEQFF
.	TRBJ1-5	TRBV10-3	.	TGTGCCATCAGAACAGAAGCGGGACAGCCCCAGCATTTT	CAIRTEAGQPQHF
.	TRBJ1-6	TRBV28	.	TGTGCCAGCAGTCCGCGGACAGCTCATTCACCCCTCCACTTT	CASSPRTAHSPLHF
.	TRBJ1-3	TRBV7-2	.	TGTGCCAGCAGCCCTCAGGGCAGGAGCTCTGGAAACACCATATATTTT	CASSPQGRSSGNTIYF
.	TRBJ1-1	TRBV28	TRBD1	TGTGCCAGCAGCCCTACCGGGACAGGGACGAACACTGAAGCTTTCTTT	CASSPTGTGTNTEAFF
.	TRBJ1-6	TRBV6-6	.	TGTGCCAGCAGTTACTCTTCACAGCCTAATTCACCCCTCCACTTT	CASSYSSQPNSPLHF
once	TRBJ2-7	TRBV5-1	.	TGCGCCAGCAGCTTGGGGGCCCGATACGAGCAGTACTTC	CASSLGARYEQYF
many	TRBJ1-2	TRBV7-3	TRBD1	TGTGCCAGCAGCCCAGACAGGGGGTATGGCTACACCTTC	CASSPDRGYGYTF
.	TRBJ1-1	TRBV7-9	TRBD1	TGTGCCAGCAGCTCACAGGGGGAAAACACTGAAGCTTTCTTT	CASSSQGENTEAFF
.	TRBJ2-5	TRBV30	.	TGTGCCTGGACCAACCGGGGTAGCGGTCTGGAGACCCAGTACTTC	CAWTNRGSGLETQYF
.	TRBJ1-2	TRBV5-1	.	TGCGCCAGCGGATTACAGGGATCTAACTATGGCTACACCTTC	CASGLQGSNYGYTF
.	TRBJ2-7	TRBV5-4	.	TGTGCCAGCAGCCCGTCAGGGGCCTCCTACGAGCAGTACTTC	CASSPSGASYEQYF
.	TRBJ2-5	TRBV5-1	TRBD2	TGCGCCAGCAGCTACGGGACTAGCGGGAGTGGGCAAGAGACCCAGTACTTC	CASSYGTSGSGQETQYF
.	TRBJ1-1	TRBV19	.	TGTGCCAGTGGGAGAGAGGGCATGAACACTGAAGCTTTCTTT	CASGREGMNTEAFF
.	TRBJ1-5	TRBV28	TRBD1	TGTGCCAGCAGTTCCCCCCGGACAGGGGCTGATCAGCCCCAGCATTTT	CASSSPRTGADQPQHF
.	TRBJ2-7	TRBV6-5	.	TGTGCCAGCACCAAAAGAACTAGGGGGTACGAGCAGTACTTC	CASTKRTRGYEQYF
.	TRBJ2-5	TRBV19	TRBD2	TGTGCCAGTAGTCGAAACTCCGGGACTAGCGGCGATCAAGAGACCCAGTACTTC	CASSRNSGTSGDQETQYF
.	TRBJ1-3	TRBV7-6	TRBD1	TGTGCCAGCAGCTCTACAGGGGAACCGGGACACGCCATATATTTT	CASSSTGEPGHAIYF
.	TRBJ2-1	TRBV5-1	TRBD1	TGCGCCAGCAGCCGAAACGACAGGGGGCTGAATGAGCAGTTCTTC	CASSRNDRGLNEQFF
.	TRBJ1-5	TRBV28	.	TGTGCCAGCAGTGTGATCCATGGTGGGACTAACAATCAGCCCCAGCATTTT	CASSVIHGGTNNQPQHF
.	TRBJ1-5	TRBV20-1	.	TGCAGTGCTAGTGGAGGGGGTAGCAATCAGCCCCAGCATTTT	CSASGGGSNQPQHF
few	TRBJ2-1	TRBV18	TRBD2	TGTGCCAGCTCACCTGGCCTAGCGGGAGCCAATGAGCAGTTCTTC	CASSPGLAGANEQFF
.	TRBJ1-2	TRBV28	.	TGTGCCAGCAGTTTAGTTCCGGACAGAAACTATGGCTACACCTTC	CASSLVPDRNYGYTF
.	TRBJ1-4	TRBV28	.	TGTGCCAGCAGTTTTGGGCAGACAACAACTAATGAAAAACTGTTTTTT	CASSFGQTTTNEKLFF
.	TRBJ2-1	TRBV5-1	TRBD1	TGCGCCAGCAGGGAGGAGACAGGGGTTGGGAGGAATGAGCAGTTCTTC	CASREETGVGRNEQFF
.	TRBJ2-2	TRBV27	.	TGTGCCAGCAGGTACAACAGAGCAGGGGGGGAGCTGTTTTTT	CASRYNRAGGELFF
.	TRBJ2-7	TRBV7-9	TRBD2	TGTGCCAGCAGTTCTAGCGGGAGGCCGGAGGAGCAGTACTTC	CASSSSGRPEEQYF
.	TRBJ2-7	TRBV2	.	TGTGCCAGCAGTCGCCAGACCTACGAGCAGTACTTC	CASSRQTYEQYF
few	TRBJ2-5	TRBV5-1	.	TGCGCCAGCAGCTTGCCAATCGGTCCGGAGACCCAGTACTTC	CASSLPIGPETQYF
.	TRBJ2-7	TRBV27	TRBD2	TGTGCCAGCAGGTTAGCGGGAGCCCAAGCCTACGAGCAGTACTTC	CASRLAGAQAYEQYF
.	TRBJ1-4	TRBV5-1	TRBD1	TGCGCCAGCAGCCGGACAGGGGGCCATGAAAAACTGTTTTTT	CASSRTGGHEKLFF
.	TRBJ2-1	TRBV5-1	TRBD1	TGCGCCAGCAGCCCATCGACCGGGACAGGGAGGAATGAGCAGTTCTTC	CASSPSTGTGRNEQFF
.	TRBJ1-4	TRBV28	.	TGTGCCAGCAGTTTCGGTGGAGGGTATTTTGGGAGGGCGAATGAAAAACTGTTTTTT	CASSFGGGYFGRANEKLFF
.	TRBJ1-2	TRBV7-9	TRBD1	TGTGCCAGCAGCTCCAGGGAACAGGGGCGTCGTGGCTACACCTTC	CASSSREQGRRGYTF
.	TRBJ1-1	TRBV7-3	TRBD1	TGTGCCAGCAGCTCGAGGACAGGGAACACTGAAGCTTTCTTT	CASSSRTGNTEAFF
.	TRBJ1-1	TRBV19	TRBD1	TGTGCCAGTAGTACAGCGCAGGGGGCACATCTCACTGAAGCTTTCTTT	CASSTAQGAHLTEAFF
.	TRBJ2-3	TRBV15	TRBD2	TGTGCCACCAGCGGAAATAGCGGGAGGGCCGCCTCGCAGTATTTT	CATSGNSGRAASQYF
.	TRBJ1-3	TRBV15	.	TGTGCCACCAGCCCTATCGGGATGGGAGGAAACACCATATATTTT	CATSPIGMGGNTIYF
.	TRBJ2-7	TRBV6-2/TRBV6-3	TRBD2	TGTGCCAGCAGTCAAAGGCCTAGCGGCTACGAGCAGTACTTC	CASSQRPSGYEQYF